A selection of T cell receptor beta chains follows, all from one sample in a study of T-cell reconstitution after alpha-beta-depleted transplantation in children. A single record per CDR3 protein comes from TCRdb applying MiXCR to the PCR reads. The table records 250,000 to 350,000 distinct CDR3 sequences, 9.9% of them present only once. Sequencing was performed on PBMCs from the stem cell graft donor, taken from the stem cell graft. These receptors originate from a human donor who donated a stem cell graft to a child with SCID. Both conserved end residues are part of each CDR3. The order of the fields is CDR3 DNA, CDR3 protein, D gene, J gene, clone size, V gene. The D gene is left open where the match is weak. Expanded clones are given a class, and other clones once, few, many or no size at all.

DNA: TGTGCCAGCAGTTACTCGAGCTTAGGGAGCAATCAGCCCCAGCATTTT
CDR3: CASSYSSLGSNQPQHF
D: -
J: TRBJ1-5
size: -
V: TRBV6-2/TRBV6-3

DNA: TGTGCCACCAGCAGGGAGACAGGTATTAGCTCCTACAATGAGCAGTTCTTC
CDR3: CATSRETGISSYNEQFF
D: -
J: TRBJ2-1
size: many
V: TRBV15

DNA: TGCAGTGCTGCTTCTACAGGGGATTTTGAAGGCTACACCTTC
CDR3: CSAASTGDFEGYTF
D: TRBD1
J: TRBJ1-2
size: few
V: TRBV20-1

DNA: TGCGCCAGCAGCCAAGAATATGGGTGGACTAGCGGCATCCAAGAGACCCAGTACTTC
CDR3: CASSQEYGWTSGIQETQYF
D: TRBD2
J: TRBJ2-5
size: -
V: TRBV4-1

DNA: TGTGCCAGCAGGTCGACTAGCGGGGGGGCCTTGGGTTACAATGAGCAGTTCTTC
CDR3: CASRSTSGGALGYNEQFF
D: TRBD2
J: TRBJ2-1
size: few
V: TRBV12-3/TRBV12-4

DNA: TGTGCCAGCAGCCAGGGACAGGGGGCAGGAGATACGCAGTATTTT
CDR3: CASSQGQGAGDTQYF
D: TRBD1
J: TRBJ2-3
size: once
V: TRBV7-7

DNA: TGTGCCAGCAGCTACCCCTCCGAGCAGTACTTC
CDR3: CASSYPSEQYF
D: -
J: TRBJ2-7
size: -
V: TRBV12-3/TRBV12-4

DNA: TGTGCCAGCATCCTGACTCAGGAGAACAGGCAGTTCTTC
CDR3: CASILTQENRQFF
D: -
J: TRBJ2-1
size: -
V: TRBV7-8

DNA: TGCAGTGCTAGAGGGGACAGGCGTCTTTATAATTCACCCCTCCACTTT
CDR3: CSARGDRRLYNSPLHF
D: TRBD1
J: TRBJ1-6
size: many
V: TRBV20-1

DNA: TGTGCCAGCCTGAGGGGGAACATGAACACTGAAGCTTTCTTT
CDR3: CASLRGNMNTEAFF
D: -
J: TRBJ1-1
size: many
V: TRBV2

DNA: TGCGCCAGCAGCCAAGATCGGGGCGAACCCCCTGGGGCCAACGTCCTGACTTTC
CDR3: CASSQDRGEPPGANVLTF
D: -
J: TRBJ2-6
size: -
V: TRBV4-1

DNA: TGTGCCAGCAGCTTCGGACAGGGGGGGCAAGAGACCCAGTACTTC
CDR3: CASSFGQGGQETQYF
D: TRBD1
J: TRBJ2-5
size: -
V: TRBV7-9

DNA: TGTGCCAGTAGGAGGACGTCCGGGACAGGCCTCTACAATGAGCAGTTCTTC
CDR3: CASRRTSGTGLYNEQFF
D: TRBD1
J: TRBJ2-1
size: -
V: TRBV19

DNA: TGTGCCAGCACCCAAATGGGGGACAGTAACTACGAGCAGTACTTC
CDR3: CASTQMGDSNYEQYF
D: TRBD1
J: TRBJ2-7
size: few
V: TRBV7-6

DNA: TGTGCCAGCAGTAGCGGGGGGCTGAGCTCCTACAATGAGCAGTTCTTC
CDR3: CASSSGGLSSYNEQFF
D: TRBD2
J: TRBJ2-1
size: -
V: TRBV12-3/TRBV12-4

DNA: TGTGCCAGCAGTTCTCCCGGGACTAGCGGGGGAAGCACAGATACGCAGTATTTT
CDR3: CASSSPGTSGGSTDTQYF
D: TRBD2
J: TRBJ2-3
size: few
V: TRBV6-5

DNA: TGCGCCAGCAGTGGATGGGACGGACCCTCCTACGAGCAGTACTTC
CDR3: CASSGWDGPSYEQYF
D: -
J: TRBJ2-7
size: few
V: TRBV10-1

DNA: TGCGCCAGCAGCTTGGCCTCGGCTACCAATGAGCAGTTCTTC
CDR3: CASSLASATNEQFF
D: -
J: TRBJ2-1
size: -
V: TRBV5-1